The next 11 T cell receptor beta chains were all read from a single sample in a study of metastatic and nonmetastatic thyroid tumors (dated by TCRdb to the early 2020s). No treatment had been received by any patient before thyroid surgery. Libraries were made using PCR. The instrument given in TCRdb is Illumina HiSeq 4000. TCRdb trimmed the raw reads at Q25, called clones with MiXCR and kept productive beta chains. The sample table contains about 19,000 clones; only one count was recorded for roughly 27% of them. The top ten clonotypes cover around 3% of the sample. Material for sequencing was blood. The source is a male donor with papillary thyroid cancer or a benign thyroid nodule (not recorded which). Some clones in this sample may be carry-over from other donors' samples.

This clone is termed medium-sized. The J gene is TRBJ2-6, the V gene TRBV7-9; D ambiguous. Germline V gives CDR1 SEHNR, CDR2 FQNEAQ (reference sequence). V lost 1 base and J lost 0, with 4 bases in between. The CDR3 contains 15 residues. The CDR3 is CASSLGSSGANVLTF. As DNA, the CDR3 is TGTGCCAGCAGCTTAGGGAGCTCTGGGGCCAACGTCCTGACTTTC.

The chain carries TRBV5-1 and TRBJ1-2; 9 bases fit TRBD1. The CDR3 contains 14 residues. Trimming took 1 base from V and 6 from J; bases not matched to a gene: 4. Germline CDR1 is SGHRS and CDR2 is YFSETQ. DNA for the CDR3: TGCGCCAGCAGCTTGACAGGGGGCGTGGATGGCTACACCTTC. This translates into CASSLTGGVDGYTF.

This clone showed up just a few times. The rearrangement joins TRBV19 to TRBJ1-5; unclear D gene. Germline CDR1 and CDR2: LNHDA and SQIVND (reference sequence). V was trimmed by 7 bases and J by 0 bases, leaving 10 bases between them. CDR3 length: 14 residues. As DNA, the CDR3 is TGTGCCAGTACTCTCGGGTATAGCAATCAGCCCCAGCATTTT. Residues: CASTLGYSNQPQHF. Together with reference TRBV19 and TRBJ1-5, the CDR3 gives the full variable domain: DGGITQSPKYLFRKEGQNVTLSCEQNLNHDAMYWYRQDPGQGLRLIYYSQIVNDFQKGDIAEGYSVSREKKESFPLTVTSAQKNPTAFYLCASTLGYSNQPQHFGDGTRLSIL.

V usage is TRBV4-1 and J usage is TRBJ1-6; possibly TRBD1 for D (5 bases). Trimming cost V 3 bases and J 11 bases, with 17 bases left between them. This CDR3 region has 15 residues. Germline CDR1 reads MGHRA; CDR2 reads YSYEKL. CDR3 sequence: CASSHLTSLGPPLHF. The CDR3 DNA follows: TGCGCCAGCAGCCACTTGACGTCCCTGGGGCCACCCCTCCACTTT.

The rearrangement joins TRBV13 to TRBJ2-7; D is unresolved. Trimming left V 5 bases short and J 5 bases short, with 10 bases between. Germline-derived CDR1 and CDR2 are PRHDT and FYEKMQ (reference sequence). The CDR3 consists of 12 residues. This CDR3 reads CASSRPRHEQYF. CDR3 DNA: TGTGCCAGCAGCCGTCCCCGGCACGAGCAGTACTTC.

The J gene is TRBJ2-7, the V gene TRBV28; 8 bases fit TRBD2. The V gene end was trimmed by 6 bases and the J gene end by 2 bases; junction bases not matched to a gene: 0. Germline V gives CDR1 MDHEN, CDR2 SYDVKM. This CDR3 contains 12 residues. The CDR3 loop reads CASRGLAYEQYF. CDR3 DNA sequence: TGTGCCAGCAGGGGACTAGCCTACGAGCAGTACTTC. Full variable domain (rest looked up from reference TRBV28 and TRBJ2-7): DVKVTQSSRYLVKRTGEKVFLECVQDMDHENMFWYRQDPGLGLRLIYFSYDVKMKEKGDIPEGYSVSREKKERFSLILESASTNQTSMYLCASRGLAYEQYFGPGTRLTVT.

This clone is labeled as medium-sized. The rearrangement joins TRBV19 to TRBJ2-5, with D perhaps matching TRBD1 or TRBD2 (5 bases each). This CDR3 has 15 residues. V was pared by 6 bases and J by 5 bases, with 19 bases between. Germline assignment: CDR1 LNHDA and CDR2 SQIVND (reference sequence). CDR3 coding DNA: TGTGCCAGTAGCCGAAGTTCGGGTTGGGGGGAGACCCAGTACTTC. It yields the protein CASSRSSGWGETQYF.

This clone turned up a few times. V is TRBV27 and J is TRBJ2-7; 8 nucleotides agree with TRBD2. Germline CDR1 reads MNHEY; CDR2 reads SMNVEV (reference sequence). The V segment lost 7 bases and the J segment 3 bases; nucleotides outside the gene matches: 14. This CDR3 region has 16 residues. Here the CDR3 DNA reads TGTGCCAGCACAAGCAGGGCAGGAACTAGCGGCTACGAGCAGTACTTC. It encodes CASTSRAGTSGYEQYF.

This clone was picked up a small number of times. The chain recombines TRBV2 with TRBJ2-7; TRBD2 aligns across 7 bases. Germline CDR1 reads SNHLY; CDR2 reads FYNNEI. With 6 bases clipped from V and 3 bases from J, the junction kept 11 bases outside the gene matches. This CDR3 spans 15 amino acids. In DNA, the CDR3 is TGTGCCAGCAGGAGCCTAGAAGCGGGGAACTACGAGCAGTACTTC. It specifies CASRSLEAGNYEQYF.

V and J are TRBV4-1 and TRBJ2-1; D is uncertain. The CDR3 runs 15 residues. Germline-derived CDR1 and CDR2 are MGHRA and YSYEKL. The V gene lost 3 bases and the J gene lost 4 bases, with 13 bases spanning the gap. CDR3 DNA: TGCGCCAGCAGCCAGTTAGCAGGTAGTTACAATGAGCAGTTCTTC. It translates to CASSQLAGSYNEQFF.

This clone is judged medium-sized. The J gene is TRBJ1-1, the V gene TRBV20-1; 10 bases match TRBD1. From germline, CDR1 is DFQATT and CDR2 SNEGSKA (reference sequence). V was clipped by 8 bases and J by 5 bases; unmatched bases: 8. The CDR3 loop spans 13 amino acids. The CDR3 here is CSPRQGAMTEAFF. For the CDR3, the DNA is TGCAGTCCTCGACAGGGGGCAATGACTGAAGCTTTCTTT.